This T cell receptor (beta chain) was recovered during a study of beta chain features in type 1 diabetes (dated by TCRdb to 2017 to 2018). About the study as a whole: Mean age, gender distribution, total cell number and subset yield did not differ between patients and healthy donors. A total of about 100,000,000 sorted cells were examined across all samples, and RNA yield correlated strongly with the number of cells per subset. The study compared the TCRB repertoires of sorted circulating CD4+ T cell subsets in recently diagnosed type 1 diabetes patients with those in matched healthy donors. Regulatory and stem cell-like memory subsets were obtained from only 8 patients and roughly eight healthy donors, while naive and central memory subsets were obtained from all 30 or so donors. General study outcomes and caveats: Naive, central memory and regulatory TCRB repertoires appeared to be more similar among patients than among healthy donors. Type 1 diabetes patients showed a moderate but significant shortening of TCRB CDR3 length in all four CD4+ subsets. At VDJ recombination sites, patients with type 1 diabetes made fewer insertions and deleted more nucleotides, a pattern implying thymic rearrangement abnormalities. HLA sub-analyses involved small numbers of individuals, so any influence of HLA type on TCRB rearrangement remained unresolved. PCR might favor shorter templates, but patient and control samples were amplified and corrected together, so any skew would affect both groups equally. Sequencing cDNA rather than genomic DNA could over-represent highly expressing activated cells, although activation and CD3 levels did not differ between groups.

Comments on this clone: Its antigen is unknown. Base qualities are not recorded, but no much larger clone differs from it by a single base.

Each donor gave one peripheral blood draw, averaging roughly 100 mL, which was collected into heparinised tubes. Naive, central memory, regulatory and stem cell-like memory CD4+ T cells were sorted on a BD FACSAria II using a panel including CD45RO, CCR7, CD25, CD127, CD95 and CD27. Purity was above 98% for every sorted population. PBMCs were isolated right away by Lymphoprep density gradient centrifugation and were stained directly, without culture. So that batch effects would be minimized, each experiment stained and sorted samples in pairs, pairing one healthy donor with one patient. The germline V gene sets CDR1 to SGHVS and CDR2 to FNYEAQ. The germline V end is reduced by 8 bases and the J end by 2 bases; junction bases left unmatched: 5. From cysteine to valine, the CDR3 is 13 amino acids long. Only the CDR3 portion is preserved as DNA: 39 bases, with reading frame beginning at the first base.

The entire isolated RNA was reverse transcribed using the High Capacity cDNA Reverse Transcription Kit, and thus expressed TCRB transcripts were sequenced. Deep immunoSEQ sequencing was performed on naive, central memory and regulatory T cell samples, with an average of roughly 3.5 million total reads per sample. Sorted cells were lysed in RLT buffer and RNA was extracted with DNase-treated RNeasy Micro or Mini kits, depending on cell number. To prevent cross-contamination, every cell subset was processed on its own, while patient and healthy donor samples were processed together. The immunoSEQ multiplex PCR was used to amplify TCRB sequences from cDNA, yielding 87-bp fragments that span the CDR3 region. The amplicons were sequenced using the Illumina HiSeq platform. As for the authors' bioinformatics: Synthetic template baselines were used to correct PCR bias computationally, reads within Hamming distance 2 were collapsed, and singletons that could not be merged were discarded. Reads were aligned against IMGT so that V, D and J genes, CDR3 length and insertions or deletions at six rearrangement sites could be assigned. Within each subset, clonotype counts were normalized to sorted cell number, after which true diversity and Gini coefficients were computed with the tcR R package. The overlap coefficient, calculated on TCRB nucleotide sequences, was used to measure repertoire sharing. Out-of-frame TCRB sequences from naive cells were analyzed to stand in for the pre-selection repertoire. TCRdb retrieved this table from immuneACCESS and kept in-frame rearrangements only. Not all clones are present; in checked studies, unresolved V genes account for under half, and no reason is known for the remainder. Clone size and V and J calls were adopted from that table, with D and trimming inferred from the DNA. This sample gives roughly 340,000 clones in total; about 13% of them show up just once. About 0.015% of the sample is taken by the ten largest.

The sample consisted of naive CD4+ T cells from blood. Read against the paper, the sample's cell subset or site label means: true naive CD4+ T cells. This sequence uses TRBV7-6 and TRBJ2-7, with 8 junctional bases fitting TRBD2. The clonotype originates from a woman between 18 and 30 years old with type 1 diabetes. The DNA sequence is as follows: TGTGCCAGCGGTCCGACTAGCGCCTACGAGCAGTACGTC. Translated, it reads CASGPTSAYEQYV.